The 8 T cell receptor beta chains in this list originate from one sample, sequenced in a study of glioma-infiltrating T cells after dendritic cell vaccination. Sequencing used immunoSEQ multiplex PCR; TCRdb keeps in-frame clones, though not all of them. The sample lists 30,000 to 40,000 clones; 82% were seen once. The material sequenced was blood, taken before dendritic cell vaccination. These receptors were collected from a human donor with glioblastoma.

As DNA, the CDR3 is TGCAGCGTTGAGTCGACAGGGGGCGCGTGGTTAGAGACCCAGTACTTC. Translation: CSVESTGGAWLETQYF. This chain links TRBV29-1 with TRBJ2-5; 10 bases are a match to TRBD1. The ends lost 3 bases at V and 4 bases at J; junction bases unmatched: 11. There are 16 residues in the CDR3. The germline V gene has CDR1 SQVTM and CDR2 ANQGSEA.

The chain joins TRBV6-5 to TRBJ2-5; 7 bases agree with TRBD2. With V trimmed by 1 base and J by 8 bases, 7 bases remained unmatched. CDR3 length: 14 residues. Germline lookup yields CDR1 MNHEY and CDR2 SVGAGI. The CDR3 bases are TGTGCCAGCAGTTACTACCGGGGGGTGGAAACCCAGTACTTC. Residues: CASSYYRGVETQYF.

The CDR3 nucleotides are TGTGCCAGCAGTTTTTGGGACAGAACCTCACCCCTCCACTTT. Translating it yields CASSFWDRTSPLHF. V gene TRBV28 combines with J gene TRBJ1-6, with 7 bases fitting TRBD1. CDR3 size: 14 residues. Germline values: CDR1 MDHEN, CDR2 SYDVKM. The V segment lost 3 bases and the J segment 10 bases; nucleotides outside the gene matches: 6.

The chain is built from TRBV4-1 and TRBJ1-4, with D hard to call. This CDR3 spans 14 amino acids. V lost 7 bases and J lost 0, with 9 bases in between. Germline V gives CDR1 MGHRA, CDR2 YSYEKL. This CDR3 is CASKSTATNEKLFF. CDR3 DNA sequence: TGCGCCAGCAAGAGTACTGCAACTAATGAAAAACTGTTTTTT.

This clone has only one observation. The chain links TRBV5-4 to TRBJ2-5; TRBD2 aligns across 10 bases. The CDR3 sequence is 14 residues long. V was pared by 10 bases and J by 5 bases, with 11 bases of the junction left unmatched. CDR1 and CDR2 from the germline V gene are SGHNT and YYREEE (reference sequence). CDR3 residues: CAGSGGAAQETQYF. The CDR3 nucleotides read TGTGCCGGAAGCGGGGGGGCCGCTCAGGAGACCCAGTACTTC.

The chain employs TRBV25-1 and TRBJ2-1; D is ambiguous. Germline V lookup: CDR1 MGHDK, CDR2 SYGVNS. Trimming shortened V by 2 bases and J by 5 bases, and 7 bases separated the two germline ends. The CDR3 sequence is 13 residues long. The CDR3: CASSEGTHNEQFF. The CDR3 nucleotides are TGTGCCAGCAGTGAAGGCACCCACAATGAGCAGTTCTTC.

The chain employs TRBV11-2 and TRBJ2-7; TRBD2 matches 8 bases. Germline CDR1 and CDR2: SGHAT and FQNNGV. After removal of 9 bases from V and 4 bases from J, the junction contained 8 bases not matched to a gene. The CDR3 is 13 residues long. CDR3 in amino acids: CASTGGNRYEQYF. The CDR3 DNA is TGTGCCAGTACGGGGGGGAACCGATACGAGCAGTACTTC.

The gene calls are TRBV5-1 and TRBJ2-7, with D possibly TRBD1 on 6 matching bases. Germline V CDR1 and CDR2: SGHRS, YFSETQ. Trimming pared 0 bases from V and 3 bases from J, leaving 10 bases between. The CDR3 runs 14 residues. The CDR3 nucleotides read TGCGCCAGCAGCTTGGACCAGGGGAACTACGAGCAGTACTTC. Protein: CASSLDQGNYEQYF.